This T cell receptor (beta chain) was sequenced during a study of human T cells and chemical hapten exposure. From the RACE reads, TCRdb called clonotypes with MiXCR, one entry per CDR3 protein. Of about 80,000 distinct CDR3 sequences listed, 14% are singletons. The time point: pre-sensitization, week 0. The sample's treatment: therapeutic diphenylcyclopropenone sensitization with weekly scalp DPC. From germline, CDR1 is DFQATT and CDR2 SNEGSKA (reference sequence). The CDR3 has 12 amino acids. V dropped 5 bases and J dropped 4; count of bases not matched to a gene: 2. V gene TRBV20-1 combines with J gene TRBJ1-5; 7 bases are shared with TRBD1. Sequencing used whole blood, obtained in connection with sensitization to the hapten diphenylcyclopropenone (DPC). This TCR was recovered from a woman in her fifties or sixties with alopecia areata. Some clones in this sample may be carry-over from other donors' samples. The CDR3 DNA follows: TGCAGTGCTCAACAGGGGAATCAGCCCCAGCATTTT. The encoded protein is CSAQQGNQPQHF.